These T cell receptor beta chains were read from a single sample in a study of OX40 agonist ivuxolimab in advanced cancers. The table came from immunoSEQ multiplex PCR; TCRdb's copy has only in-frame clones and leaves some out. In the table there are about 62,000 clones, 80% to 95% of which are singletons. This sample comprised CD4+ or CD8+ T cells sorted from blood, obtained in a trial of the OX40 agonist ivuxolimab. The source is an adult with an advanced solid tumor such as melanoma, head and neck, liver or kidney cancer. CDR3s include the opening cysteine and the closing phenylalanine or tryptophan. A row's size may be missing; if present it is once, few, many or a size class.

v_call clone_size cdr3_aa
TRBV19 NA CASSIAGFGEQYF
TRBV7-2 NA CASSSLGKGPKFYEQYF
TRBV5-1 few CASSEGLAGDDWGDTGELFF
TRBV7-8 few CASSLVPGNTEAFF
TRBV27 NA CASCPAQPNTGELFF
TRBV28 NA CASSTGTGSYEQYF
TRBV9 NA CASSVFARGGSETQYF
TRBV5-6 NA CASSLKGSSYEQYF
TRBV5-6 NA CASSLGLAGGTQYF
TRBV13 NA CASSSREVAGADTQYF
TRBV6-4 NA CASSDSLESSYNEQFF
TRBV5-5 NA CASRQGAGSQPQHF
TRBV5-6 NA CASSLDSDSGTQWNEQFF
TRBV27 NA CASSLSSTDTQYF
TRBV7-7 NA CASSLGTGENEQFF
TRBV2 NA CASSDGVGQADTQYF
TRBV10-3 NA CAISEEITYEQYF
TRBV19 NA CASSIGRGYEQYF
TRBV28 NA CASELKPLDEQYF
TRBV4-3 NA CASSPTPWVLYEQYF
TRBV5-6 NA CASSHTTGELFF
TRBV5-8 NA CASSHPGLAEAFF
TRBV27 medium-sized CARTGRYEQYF